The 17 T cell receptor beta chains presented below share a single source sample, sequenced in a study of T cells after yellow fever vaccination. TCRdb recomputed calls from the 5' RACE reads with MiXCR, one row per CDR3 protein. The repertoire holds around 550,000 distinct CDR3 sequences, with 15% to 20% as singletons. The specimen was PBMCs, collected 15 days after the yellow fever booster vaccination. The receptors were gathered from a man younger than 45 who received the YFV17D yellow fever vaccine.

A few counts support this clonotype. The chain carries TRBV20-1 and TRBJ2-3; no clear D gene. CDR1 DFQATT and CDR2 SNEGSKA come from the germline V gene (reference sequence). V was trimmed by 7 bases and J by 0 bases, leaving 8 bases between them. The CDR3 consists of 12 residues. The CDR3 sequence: CSGSYSTDTQYF. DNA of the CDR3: TGCAGTGGCTCCTATAGCACAGATACGCAGTATTTT.

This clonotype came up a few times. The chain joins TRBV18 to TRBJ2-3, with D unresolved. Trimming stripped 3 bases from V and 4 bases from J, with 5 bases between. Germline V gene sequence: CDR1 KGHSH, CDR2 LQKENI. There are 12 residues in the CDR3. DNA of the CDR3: TGTGCCAGCTCACCCCAGGCAGATACGCAGTATTTT. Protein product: CASSPQADTQYF.

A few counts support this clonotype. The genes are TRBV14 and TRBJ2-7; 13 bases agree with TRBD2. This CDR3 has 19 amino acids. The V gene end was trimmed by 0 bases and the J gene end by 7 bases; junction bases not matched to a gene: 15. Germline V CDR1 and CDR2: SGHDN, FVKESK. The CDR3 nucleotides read TGTGCCAGCAGCCAAGATCTGGGACTAGCGGGACGGTACGGTGGAGAGCAGTACTTC. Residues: CASSQDLGLAGRYGGEQYF.

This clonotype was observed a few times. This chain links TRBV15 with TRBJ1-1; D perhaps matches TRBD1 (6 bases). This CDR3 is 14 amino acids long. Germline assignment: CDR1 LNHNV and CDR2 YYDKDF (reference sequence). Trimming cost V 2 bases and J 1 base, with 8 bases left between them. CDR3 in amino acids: CATSRLTGNTEAFF. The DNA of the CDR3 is TGTGCCACCAGCAGACTGACAGGGAACACTGAAGCTTTCTTT.

CDR3 bases: TGTGCCAGCAGCCAAGATCTCATGAACACTGAAGCTTTCTTT. Protein sequence: CASSQDLMNTEAFF. This chain links TRBV4-2 with TRBJ1-1; no clear D gene. The germline gives CDR1 LGHNA, CDR2 YNFKEQ. CDR3 length equals 14 residues. The V end was cut by 0 bases, the J end by 0 bases, with 5 bases between.

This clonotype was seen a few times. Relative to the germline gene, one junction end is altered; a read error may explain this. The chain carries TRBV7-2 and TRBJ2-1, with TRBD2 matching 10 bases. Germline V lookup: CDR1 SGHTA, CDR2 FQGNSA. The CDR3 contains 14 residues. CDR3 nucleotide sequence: TGTGCCAGCAGCCTAGCGGGAGTTCGGCATGAGCAGTTCTTC. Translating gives CASSLAGVRHEQFF.

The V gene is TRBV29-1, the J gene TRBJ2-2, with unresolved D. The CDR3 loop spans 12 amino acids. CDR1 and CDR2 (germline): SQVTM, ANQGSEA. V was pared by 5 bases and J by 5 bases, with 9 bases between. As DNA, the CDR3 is TGCAGCGTTCGGACCGGGACCGGGGAGCTGTTTTTT. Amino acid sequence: CSVRTGTGELFF.

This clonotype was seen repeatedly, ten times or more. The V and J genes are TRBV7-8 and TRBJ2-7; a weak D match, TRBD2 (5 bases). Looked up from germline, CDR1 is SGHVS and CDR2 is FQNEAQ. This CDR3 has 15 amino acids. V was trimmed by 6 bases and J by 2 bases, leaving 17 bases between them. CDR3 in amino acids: CASSLFKFGTYEQYF. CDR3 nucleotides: TGTGCCAGCAGTCTCTTTAAATTCGGGACCTACGAGCAGTACTTC.

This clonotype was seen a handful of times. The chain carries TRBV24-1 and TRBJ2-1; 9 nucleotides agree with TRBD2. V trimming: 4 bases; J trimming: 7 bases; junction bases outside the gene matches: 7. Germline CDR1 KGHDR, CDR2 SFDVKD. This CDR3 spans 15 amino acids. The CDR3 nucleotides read TGTGCCACCAGTGAGGCGCGGGAGGGCTCAAATGAGCAGTTCTTC. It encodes CATSEAREGSNEQFF.

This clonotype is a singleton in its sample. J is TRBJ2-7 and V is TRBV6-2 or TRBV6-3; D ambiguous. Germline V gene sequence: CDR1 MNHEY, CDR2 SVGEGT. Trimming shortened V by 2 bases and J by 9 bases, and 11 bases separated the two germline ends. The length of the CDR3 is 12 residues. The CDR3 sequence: CASSYVGDGQYF. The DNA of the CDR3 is TGTGCCAGCAGTTACGTCGGCGACGGGCAGTACTTC.

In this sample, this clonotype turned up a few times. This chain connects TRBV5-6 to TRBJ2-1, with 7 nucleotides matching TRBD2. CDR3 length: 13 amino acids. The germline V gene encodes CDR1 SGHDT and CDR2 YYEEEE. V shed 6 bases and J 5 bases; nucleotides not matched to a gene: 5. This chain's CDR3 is CASKRDADNEQFF. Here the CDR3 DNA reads TGTGCCAGCAAGCGGGACGCGGACAATGAGCAGTTCTTC.

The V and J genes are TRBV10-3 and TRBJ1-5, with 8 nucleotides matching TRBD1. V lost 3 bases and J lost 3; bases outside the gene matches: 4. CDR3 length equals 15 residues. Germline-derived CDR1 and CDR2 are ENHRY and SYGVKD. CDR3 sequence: CAISDGTGINQPQHF. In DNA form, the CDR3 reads TGTGCCATCAGTGACGGGACAGGCATCAATCAGCCCCAGCATTTT.

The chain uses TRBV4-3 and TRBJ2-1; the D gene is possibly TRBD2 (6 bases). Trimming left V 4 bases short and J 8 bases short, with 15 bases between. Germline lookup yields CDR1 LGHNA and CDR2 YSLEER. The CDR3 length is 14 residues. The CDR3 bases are TGCGCCAGCAGCCGATTTTCGGGAGAGGATGAGCAGTTCTTC. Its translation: CASSRFSGEDEQFF.

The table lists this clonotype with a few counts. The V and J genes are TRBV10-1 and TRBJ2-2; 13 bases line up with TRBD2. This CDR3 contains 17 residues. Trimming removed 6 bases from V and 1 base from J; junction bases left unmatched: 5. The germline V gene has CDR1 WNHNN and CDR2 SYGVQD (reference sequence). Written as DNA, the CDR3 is TGCGCCAGCAGCGGGACTAGCGGGGACCTGAACACCGGGGAGCTGTTTTTT. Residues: CASSGTSGDLNTGELFF.

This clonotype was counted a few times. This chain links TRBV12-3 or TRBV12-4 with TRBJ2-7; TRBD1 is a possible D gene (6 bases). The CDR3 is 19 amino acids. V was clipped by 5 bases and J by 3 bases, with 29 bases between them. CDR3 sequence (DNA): TGTGCCAGCAGTACCCGACAGGAAAGGGGTCGAGCGGCGGTCTACGAGCAGTACTTC. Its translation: CASSTRQERGRAAVYEQYF.

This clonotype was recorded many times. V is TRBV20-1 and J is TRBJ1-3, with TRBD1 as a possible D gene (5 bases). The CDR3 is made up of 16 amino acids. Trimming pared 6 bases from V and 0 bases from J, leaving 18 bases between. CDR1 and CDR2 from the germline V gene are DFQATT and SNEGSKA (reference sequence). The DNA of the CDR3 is TGCAGTGCCATGGACATACTGGAATCCTCTGGAAACACCATATATTTT. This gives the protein CSAMDILESSGNTIYF.

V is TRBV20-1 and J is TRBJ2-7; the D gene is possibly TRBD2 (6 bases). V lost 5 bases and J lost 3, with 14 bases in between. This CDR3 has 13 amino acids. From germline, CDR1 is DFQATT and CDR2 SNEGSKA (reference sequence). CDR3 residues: CSAVGGADYEQYF. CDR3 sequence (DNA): TGCAGTGCTGTCGGGGGAGCGGACTACGAGCAGTACTTC.